One sample yielded the 32 T cell receptor beta chains listed below, sequenced in a study of T cell responses to AZD1222 COVID-19 vaccine. Generated by immunoSEQ multiplex PCR, the TCRdb table keeps only in-frame clones and is missing some. Here the sample spans about 27,000 clones, approximately 92% being singletons. Sequenced here: peripheral blood, sampled 28 days after the second AZD1222 dose. The source of these receptors is an adult who received the AZD1222 COVID-19 vaccine.

The rearrangement uses TRBV15 and TRBJ1-5, with a tentative D call TRBD1 (5 bases). There are 13 residues in the CDR3. Per the germline V gene, CDR1 is LNHNV and CDR2 is YYDKDF (reference sequence). Deletions cut 5 bases from V and 3 bases from J, with 8 bases between. CDR3 bases: TGTGCCACCAGCCCTGGGGCCAATCAGCCCCAGCATTTT. This sequence encodes CATSPGANQPQHF.

The gene calls are TRBV2 and TRBJ1-5; TRBD1 aligns across 9 bases. The CDR3 runs 13 residues. V trimming: 9 bases; J trimming: 4 bases; junction bases outside the gene matches: 4. Per germline, CDR1 SNHLY and CDR2 FYNNEI. The CDR3 sequence is CARGQGRNQPQHF. The CDR3 coding sequence is TGTGCCAGGGGACAGGGACGGAATCAGCCCCAGCATTTT.

The V call is TRBV7-2, the J call TRBJ2-1; 13 bases align to TRBD2. V lost 6 bases, J lost 6 bases, and 5 bases stayed unmatched. Germline CDR1 SGHTA, CDR2 FQGNSA. CDR3 length: 15 amino acids. In nucleotides, the CDR3 is TGTGCCAGCAGACTAGCGGGAGGGAATTCCAATGAGCAGTTCTTC. It encodes CASRLAGGNSNEQFF.

This sequence joins TRBV12-3 or TRBV12-4 and TRBJ2-2, with D uncertain. The CDR3 is 12 residues long. V was shortened by 5 bases and J by 7 bases, with 8 bases between the two germline ends. CDR3 residues: CASSPLDGELFF. CDR3 in DNA: TGTGCCAGCAGTCCCCTGGACGGGGAGCTGTTTTTT.

The chain has TRBV30 and TRBJ2-6, with 8 bases that match TRBD1. This CDR3 is built from 15 residues. The germline V gene has CDR1 GTSNPN and CDR2 SVGIG (reference sequence). J gave up 2 bases and V 2 bases, and 2 bases lay outside the gene matches. The CDR3 DNA is TGTGCCTGGAGTAAGACAGGGGCTGGGGCCAACGTCCTGACTTTC. Amino acids: CAWSKTGAGANVLTF.

This clone was detected once. This sequence joins TRBV20-1 and TRBJ2-1, with 7 bases lining up with TRBD2. V shed 3 bases and J 0 bases; nucleotides not matched to a gene: 11. This CDR3 comprises 17 residues. Germline lookup yields CDR1 DFQATT and CDR2 SNEGSKA (reference sequence). The CDR3 is CSASSPTSKSSYNEQFF. The CDR3 DNA reads TGCAGTGCTAGTAGCCCGACTAGCAAGAGCTCCTACAATGAGCAGTTCTTC.

The chain couples TRBV5-6 to TRBJ1-3, with D possibly being TRBD1 (5 bases). V lost 2 bases, J lost 0 bases, and 12 bases lay in between. In germline, CDR1 is SGHDT, CDR2 YYEEEE. This CDR3 has 16 residues. CDR3 sequence (DNA): TGTGCCAGCAGCTTTGGCCAGGGTTACTCTGGAAACACCATATATTTT. Encoded protein: CASSFGQGYSGNTIYF. The full variable domain, its missing parts supplied by reference TRBV5-6 and TRBJ1-3, is DAGVTQSPTHLIKTRGQQVTLRCSPKSGHDTVSWYQQALGQGPQFIFQYYEEEERQRGNFPDRFSGHQFPNYSSELNVNALLLGDSALYLCASSFGQGYSGNTIYFGEGSWLTVV.

The chain is built from TRBV6-2 or TRBV6-3 and TRBJ2-1; D tentatively reads TRBD1 or TRBD2 (7 bases each). Germline CDR1 is MNHEY and CDR2 is SVGEGT. V was trimmed by 5 bases and J by 1 base, leaving 21 bases between them. This CDR3 contains 18 residues. The CDR3, as DNA: TGTGCCAGCAGTCCCATCGGCTCCCAGGGGGGGTCCTACAATGAGCAGTTCTTC. Its translation is CASSPIGSQGGSYNEQFF.

V usage is TRBV7-2 and J usage is TRBJ2-3, with no clear D. In germline, CDR1 is SGHTA, CDR2 FQGNSA. The CDR3 runs 14 residues. With 3 bases removed from V and 4 bases from J, the gap between germline ends came to 11 bases. The CDR3 DNA follows: TGTGCCAGCAGCTTTGTCACTACTTCAGATACGCAGTATTTT. Translated, it gives CASSFVTTSDTQYF. Using reference TRBV7-2 and TRBJ2-3 for the parts outside the CDR3, the full variable domain is GAGVSQSPSNKVTEKGKDVELRCDPISGHTALYWYRQSLGQGLEFLIYFQGNSAPDKSGLPSDRFSAERTGGSVSTLTIQRTQQEDSAVYLCASSFVTTSDTQYFGPGTRLTVL.

The chain couples TRBV7-9 to TRBJ1-4, with D maybe TRBD1 (5 bases). This CDR3 is 15 amino acids long. V lost 2 bases and J lost 6, with 13 bases in between. From germline, CDR1 is SEHNR and CDR2 FQNEAQ (reference sequence). The CDR3 DNA reads TGTGCCAGCAGCTTACTTCTGGGAGGGGATGAAAAACTGTTTTTT. Amino acid sequence: CASSLLLGGDEKLFF.

The chain employs TRBV4-2 and TRBJ2-5; D is unresolved. CDR1 is LGHNA and CDR2 is YNFKEQ in the germline V gene. The CDR3 length is 16 residues. V was shortened by 4 bases and J by 5 bases, with 20 bases between the two germline ends. DNA for the CDR3: TGTGCCAGCAGCCCCTCATCCCGGGCCGACGGCGAGACCCAGTACTTC. Its translation is CASSPSSRADGETQYF.

The chain links TRBV5-4 to TRBJ2-7; 7 bases are shared with TRBD1. This CDR3 contains 15 residues. Germline V gene lookup returns CDR1 SGHNT and CDR2 YYREEE (reference sequence). The junction had 8 bases not matched to a gene; V was cut back by 5 bases and J by 0 bases. The DNA of the CDR3 is TGTGCCAGCAGATACGACAGGGTACCCTCCTACGAGCAGTACTTC. This sequence encodes CASRYDRVPSYEQYF.

This chain links TRBV19 with TRBJ2-7, with 7 bases matching TRBD1. This CDR3 contains 21 residues. Germline values: CDR1 LNHDA, CDR2 SQIVND (reference sequence). V dropped 5 bases and J dropped 3; count of bases not matched to a gene: 28. The CDR3 loop is CASSVRDRISSNALKYYEQYF. The CDR3 bases are TGTGCCAGTAGTGTCCGGGACAGAATCTCGTCGAACGCCCTAAAATACTACGAGCAGTACTTC.

The genes are TRBV2 and TRBJ1-5; D gene ambiguous. The CDR3 contains 14 residues. V lost 4 bases and J 2 bases, leaving 9 bases between the germline ends. Germline CDR1 reads SNHLY; CDR2 reads FYNNEI. This CDR3 reads CASSVERGNQPQHF. In DNA, the CDR3 is TGTGCCAGCAGTGTTGAGAGGGGCAATCAGCCCCAGCATTTT.

To note about this clone: Different DNA sequences within this sample yield the same CDR3. The CDR3 sequence: CASSLGLAGNNEQFF. DNA for the CDR3: TGCGCCAGCAGCTTGGGTCTAGCGGGAAACAATGAGCAGTTCTTC. The gene calls are TRBV5-1 and TRBJ2-1; TRBD2 agrees at 9 bases. V trimming: 0 bases; J trimming: 5 bases; junction bases outside the gene matches: 3. The germline gives CDR1 SGHRS, CDR2 YFSETQ. This CDR3 has 15 amino acids.

This sequence joins TRBV10-1 and TRBJ2-7; D remains ambiguous. The CDR3 has 10 residues. Trimming left V 9 bases short and J 7 bases short, with 10 bases between. Germline V gene lookup returns CDR1 WNHNN and CDR2 SYGVQD (reference sequence). CDR3 loop: CARRCWEQYF. The DNA of the CDR3 is TGCGCCAGACGTTGCTGGGAGCAGTACTTC.

The CDR3: CAWSLPSGGYTF. CDR3 nucleotide sequence: TGTGCCTGGAGTCTCCCCTCGGGGGGCTACACCTTC. The chain has TRBV30 and TRBJ1-2; D ambiguous. Germline CDR1 reads GTSNPN; CDR2 reads SVGIG (reference sequence). This CDR3 has 12 residues. The germline V and J ends were trimmed by 2 bases and 8 bases, with 12 bases remaining between them.

CDR3 DNA sequence: TGTGCCAGCAGTTCCCATGGGGGCCCGAACACTGAAGCTTTCTTT. Translated, it gives CASSSHGGPNTEAFF. V is TRBV6-6 and J is TRBJ1-1, with D perhaps TRBD1 (6 bases). The CDR3 covers 15 residues. V was pared by 4 bases and J by 1 base, with 13 bases between. The V gene's germline CDR1 is MNHNY and CDR2 SVGAGI (reference sequence).

The chain joins TRBV28 to TRBJ2-6; 7 bases match TRBD1. The trim removed 5 bases at V and 0 bases at J, leaving 4 bases unmatched. Germline V gene sequence: CDR1 MDHEN, CDR2 SYDVKM. The CDR3 runs 16 residues. The CDR3 region has the DNA TGTGCCAGCAGTGGACAGGCCAACTCTGGGGCCAACGTCCTGACTTTC. As protein: CASSGQANSGANVLTF.

This chain uses TRBV7-6 with TRBJ2-5, with 8 bases aligning to TRBD2. After removal of 3 bases from V and 5 bases from J, the junction contained 8 bases not matched to a gene. CDR3 size: 15 residues. Germline-derived CDR1 and CDR2 are SGHVS and FNYEAQ. The CDR3 spells CASSFIREGRETQYF. Here the CDR3 DNA reads TGTGCCAGCAGCTTTATCCGGGAGGGCCGGGAGACCCAGTACTTC.

The chain is built from TRBV9 and TRBJ2-1; D remains unclear. The CDR3 loop spans 14 amino acids. CDR1 and CDR2 (germline): SGDLS, YYNGEE. V lost 0 bases and J lost 6, with 10 bases in between. The CDR3 here is CASSVVGMGNEQFF. CDR3 nucleotides: TGTGCCAGCAGCGTAGTGGGGATGGGCAATGAGCAGTTCTTC.

V and J are TRBV27 and TRBJ1-4; 7 nucleotides match TRBD1. Germline V lookup: CDR1 MNHEY, CDR2 SMNVEV (reference sequence). The CDR3 has 14 residues. The V gene end was trimmed by 2 bases and the J gene end by 7 bases; junction bases not matched to a gene: 4. CDR3 amino acids: CASSLQGVSEKLFF. The CDR3 nucleotides are TGTGCCAGCAGTTTACAGGGGGTTAGTGAAAAACTGTTTTTT.

J is TRBJ2-3 and V is TRBV7-9; 11 bases map to TRBD2. The CDR3 is 14 amino acids. Germline V lookup: CDR1 SEHNR, CDR2 FQNEAQ (reference sequence). V gave up 6 bases and J gave up 6 bases; unmatched junction bases: 5. CDR3 sequence: CASRGGTSGDTQYF. For the CDR3, the DNA is TGTGCCAGCAGGGGTGGGACTAGCGGCGATACGCAGTATTTT.

The chain combines TRBV11-3 with TRBJ1-1; D remains unclear. V gave up 7 bases and J gave up 1 base, with 31 bases separating them. This CDR3 spans 20 amino acids. Per germline, CDR1 SGHNT and CDR2 YENEEA. The CDR3 sequence: CASTLHSLVGVGRRNTEAFF. In DNA, the CDR3 is TGTGCCAGCACCCTACACAGCTTAGTTGGAGTCGGGAGAAGGAACACTGAAGCTTTCTTT. The full variable domain, with the rest looked up from reference TRBV11-3 and TRBJ1-1, is EAGVVQSPRYKIIEKKQPVAFWCNPISGHNTLYWYLQNLGQGPELLIRYENEEAVDDSQLPKDRFSAERLKGVDSTLKIQPAELGDSAVYLCASTLHSLVGVGRRNTEAFFGQGTRLTVV.

This chain uses TRBV28 with TRBJ2-5, with 8 bases aligning to TRBD1. The CDR3 runs to 16 residues. The ends lost 7 bases at V and 6 bases at J; junction bases unmatched: 16. The germline gives CDR1 MDHEN, CDR2 SYDVKM. CDR3 amino acids: CASTDNTGGFLKTQYF. The CDR3 coding sequence is TGTGCCAGCACCGACAACACAGGGGGTTTTTTGAAGACCCAGTACTTC.

This chain uses TRBV18 with TRBJ2-7; either TRBD1 or TRBD2 may fit D (5 bases each). Between the trimmed V and J ends, which lost 4 bases and 0 bases, there was a span of 13 bases. The CDR3 length is 15 residues. Per germline, CDR1 KGHSH and CDR2 LQKENI. The CDR3 sequence: CASSLGDGTSYEQYF. The CDR3 DNA reads TGTGCCAGCTCACTTGGGGACGGTACCTCCTACGAGCAGTACTTC.

The chain carries TRBV4-2 and TRBJ1-5; TRBD1 might be the D (5 bases). V lost 4 bases, J lost 7 bases, and 14 bases lay in between. Germline loops: CDR1 LGHNA, CDR2 YNFKEQ. The CDR3 has 14 amino acids. CDR3 bases: TGTGCCAGCAGCCCACAGGTCCAGGACCAGCCCCAGCATTTT. Translated: CASSPQVQDQPQHF.

This clone was recorded only once. The gene calls are TRBV6-5 and TRBJ1-1; 10 nucleotides match TRBD1. Trimming cost V 2 bases and J 5 bases; bases outside gene matches: 5. Germline CDR1 MNHEY, CDR2 SVGAGI. The CDR3 has 15 residues. The CDR3 DNA is TGTGCCAGCAGTTACGATGACAGGGGGCGGACTGAAGCTTTCTTT. As protein: CASSYDDRGRTEAFF.

V usage is TRBV27 and J usage is TRBJ2-7; perhaps TRBD2 as D (5 bases). In germline, CDR1 is MNHEY, CDR2 SMNVEV (reference sequence). V lost 6 bases and J 4 bases, leaving 19 bases between the germline ends. The CDR3 consists of 15 residues. The CDR3 here is CASSTFGISGYEQYF. For the CDR3, the DNA is TGTGCCAGCAGCACTTTCGGGATTTCTGGTTACGAGCAGTACTTC.

The chain recombines TRBV5-1 with TRBJ1-6; TRBD1 agrees at 7 bases. The V segment lost 0 bases and the J segment 5 bases; nucleotides outside the gene matches: 2. The CDR3 extends over 15 amino acids. Germline loops: CDR1 SGHRS, CDR2 YFSETQ. The CDR3 region has the DNA TGCGCCAGCAGCTTGGAGGGGGCTAATAATTCACCCCTCCACTTT. It is translated as CASSLEGANNSPLHF.

As for this clone: A junction end diverges from the germline sequence, so it may reflect a read error. This sequence joins TRBV7-9 and TRBJ2-1; 9 bases are a match to TRBD2. The CDR3 is made up of 14 amino acids. Germline CDR1 reads SEHNR; CDR2 reads FQNEAQ (reference sequence). The CDR3 nucleotides read TGTGCCAGCAGGTTAGCGGGAGAGTCGAATGAGCAGTTCTTC. Residues: CASRLAGESNEQFF.

V is TRBV7-9 and J is TRBJ1-1, with D perhaps matching TRBD1 (5 bases). Between the trimmed V and J ends, which lost 4 bases and 1 base, there was a span of 19 bases. The CDR3 sequence is 17 residues long. The germline gives CDR1 SEHNR, CDR2 FQNEAQ (reference sequence). The CDR3 region has the DNA TGTGCCAGCAGCTCGCCGGGACGGAAAAGAGGGAACACTGAAGCTTTCTTT. This translates into CASSSPGRKRGNTEAFF.